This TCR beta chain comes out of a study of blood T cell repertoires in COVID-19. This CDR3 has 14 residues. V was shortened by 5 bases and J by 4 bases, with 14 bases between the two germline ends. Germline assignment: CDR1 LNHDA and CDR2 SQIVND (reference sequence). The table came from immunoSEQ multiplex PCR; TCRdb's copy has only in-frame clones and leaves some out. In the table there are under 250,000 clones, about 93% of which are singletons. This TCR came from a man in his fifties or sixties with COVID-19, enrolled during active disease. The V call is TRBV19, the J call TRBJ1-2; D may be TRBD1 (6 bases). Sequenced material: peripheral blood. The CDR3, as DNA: TGTGCCAGTAGTTCCTTGGACAGTTTCTATGGCTACACCTTC. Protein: CASSSLDSFYGYTF.